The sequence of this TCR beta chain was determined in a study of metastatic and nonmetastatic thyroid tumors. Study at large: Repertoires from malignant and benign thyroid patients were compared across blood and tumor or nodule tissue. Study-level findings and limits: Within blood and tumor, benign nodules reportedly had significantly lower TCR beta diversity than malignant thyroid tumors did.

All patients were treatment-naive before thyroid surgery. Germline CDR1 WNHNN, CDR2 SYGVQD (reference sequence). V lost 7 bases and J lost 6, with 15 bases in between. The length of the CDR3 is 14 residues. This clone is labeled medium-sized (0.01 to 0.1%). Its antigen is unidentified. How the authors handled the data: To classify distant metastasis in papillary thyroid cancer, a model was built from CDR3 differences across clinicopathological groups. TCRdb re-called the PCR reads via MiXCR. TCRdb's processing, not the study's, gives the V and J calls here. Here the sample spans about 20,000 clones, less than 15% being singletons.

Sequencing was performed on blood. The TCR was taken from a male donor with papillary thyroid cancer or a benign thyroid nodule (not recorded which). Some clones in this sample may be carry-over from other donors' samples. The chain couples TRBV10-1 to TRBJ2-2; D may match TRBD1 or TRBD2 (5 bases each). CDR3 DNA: TGCGCCAGCATGAGGGACCTGAGGGCCGGGGAGCTGTTTTTT. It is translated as CASMRDLRAGELFF.